This paragraph covers one TCR beta chain sequence. As originally analysed: Researchers report that nucleated cell counts were estimated from reference gene primer amplification. TCRdb's table, derived via immunoSEQ multiplex PCR, lists solely in-frame clones and lacks some. V, J and clone size were drawn from that table, and D and trimming were deduced from the DNA. Of more than 200,000 clones listed, 65% to 85% were seen once; the top ten hold about 7.4%. The data derive from a study of blood T cell repertoires in COVID-19. For the study at large: Donors in the United States, Italy and Spain gave samples during acute or convalescent COVID-19. From T cells, B-cell-depleted T cells, or PBMCs came the material, which was cDNA or gDNA.

The germline V and J ends were trimmed by 4 bases and 4 bases, with 17 bases remaining between them. The CDR3 contains 15 residues. Looked up from germline, CDR1 is LGHNA and CDR2 is YNFKEQ. The chain joins TRBV4-2 to TRBJ2-7; maybe TRBD2 (5 bases). The sequenced sample was peripheral blood. This TCR derives from a woman aged 80 or over with acute or convalescent COVID-19. The CDR3: CASSPAFDSVYEQYF. The CDR3 DNA follows: TGTGCCAGCAGCCCGGCGTTTGATAGCGTATACGAGCAGTACTTC.